Listed below are T cell receptor beta chains from one sample, sequenced in a study of OX40 agonist ivuxolimab in advanced cancers. Some clones are missing from TCRdb's copy, which holds only in-frame ones; the method was immunoSEQ multiplex PCR. The table shows about 53,000 clones, with approximately 81% occurring only once. Sequenced here: CD4+ or CD8+ T cells sorted from blood, sampled in a trial of the OX40 agonist ivuxolimab. The source is an adult with an advanced solid tumor such as melanoma, head and neck, liver or kidney cancer. CDR3s include the opening cysteine and the closing phenylalanine or tryptophan. Each record gives: D gene, clone size, J gene, V gene, CDR3 DNA, CDR3 protein. A D gene is named only where the DNA matches it firmly. Some rows mark clone size as missing; the rest say once, few, many or name a class of expanded clone.

-	medium-sized	TRBJ1-4	TRBV4-2	TGTGCCAGCAGCCTAATGGACGGTTCCAATGAAAAACTGTTTTTT	CASSLMDGSNEKLFF
-	-	TRBJ2-7	TRBV5-4	TGTGCCAGCAGCGTTTCCGGACGCGCTTCCTACGAGCAGTACTTC	CASSVSGRASYEQYF
-	-	TRBJ1-1	TRBV5-1	TGCGCCAGCAGCTTGGGCCAGATCCTTAACACTGAAGCTTTCTTT	CASSLGQILNTEAFF
-	-	TRBJ1-2	TRBV18	TGTGCCAGCTCACCGACGACAGGAGCTAACTATGGCTACACCTTC	CASSPTTGANYGYTF
TRBD1	-	TRBJ2-7	TRBV5-1	TGCGCCAGCAGCGTAAGGGACAGCAACTACGAGCAGTACTTC	CASSVRDSNYEQYF
-	-	TRBJ2-7	TRBV11-2	TGTGCCAGCAGCTTAGCCTCTTACCCCGAGCAGTACTTC	CASSLASYPEQYF
TRBD2	-	TRBJ2-5	TRBV4-2	TGTGCCAGCAGCCAAGATGCGACTAGCGAGGAAGGAGAGACCCAGTACTTC	CASSQDATSEEGETQYF
-	-	TRBJ1-4	TRBV2	TGTGCCAGCAAGGCATCAAATGAAAAACTGTTTTTT	CASKASNEKLFF
-	-	TRBJ1-1	TRBV19	TGTGCCAGTAGTTCAAGTGTAGTCACTGAAGCTTTCTTT	CASSSSVVTEAFF
-	-	TRBJ2-1	TRBV7-2	TGTGCCAGCAGCTACGGGCGGTACAATGAGCAGTTCTTC	CASSYGRYNEQFF
-	-	TRBJ2-7	TRBV7-2	TGTGCCAGCAGCATTCAAGTTTTTGAGCAGTACTTC	CASSIQVFEQYF
TRBD2	-	TRBJ2-4	TRBV5-1	TGCGCCAGCAGCTTGACTAGCGGGAGGGTTGACATTCAGTACTTC	CASSLTSGRVDIQYF
-	-	TRBJ2-1	TRBV2	TGTGCCAGCAGTGAAAACTTTGGCGGGGCGAACTACAATGAGCAGTTCTTC	CASSENFGGANYNEQFF
-	-	TRBJ2-7	TRBV2	TGTGCCAGCAGTGATCCCAGAGTTCGGGGCTACGAGCAGTACTTC	CASSDPRVRGYEQYF
TRBD1	once	TRBJ2-7	TRBV15	TGTGCCACCAGCATAAAACAGGGGGCCGAGCAGTACTTC	CATSIKQGAEQYF
-	-	TRBJ2-3	TRBV5-6	TGTGCCAGCAGCGGCCGACAGGGGTGGGGACTAGGACAAACAGATACGCAGTATTTT	CASSGRQGWGLGQTDTQYF
-	-	TRBJ2-1	TRBV21-1	TGTGCCAGCACATTCCCCCGGACTAGCGGGATAAGGAACAATGAGCAGTTCTTC	CASTFPRTSGIRNNEQFF
TRBD2	-	TRBJ2-5	TRBV29-1	TGCAGCGTTGTCGGGGGGAGATCCCAAGAGACCCAGTACTTC	CSVVGGRSQETQYF
-	-	TRBJ2-1	TRBV19	TGTGCCAGTAGTACTGTCTCCTACAATGAGCAGTTCTTC	CASSTVSYNEQFF